This TCR beta chain was recorded in a study of T cell responses to AZD1222 COVID-19 vaccine. Study-level points and caveats: Spike-specific TCR depth and breadth grew after two AZD1222 doses. A reported finding is that nearly half of spike-specific TCRs target unmutated variant regions.

Trimming stripped 3 bases from V and 4 bases from J, with 9 bases between. CDR1 is SGHTA and CDR2 is FQGTGA in the germline V gene. CDR3 length equals 13 residues. As for this clone: Its antigen is unknown.

Produced via immunoSEQ multiplex PCR; TCRdb's table is partial and in-frame only. The sample has 100,000 to 150,000 clones, 88% seen once. Sequencing used peripheral blood, obtained on day 0 of AZD1222 vaccination. This TCR derives from an adult in good health. V usage is TRBV7-3 and J usage is TRBJ2-5; unclear D gene. CDR3 coding DNA: TGTGCCAGCAGCTTTCGGGCCAGAGAGACCCAGTACTTC. This sequence encodes CASSFRARETQYF.